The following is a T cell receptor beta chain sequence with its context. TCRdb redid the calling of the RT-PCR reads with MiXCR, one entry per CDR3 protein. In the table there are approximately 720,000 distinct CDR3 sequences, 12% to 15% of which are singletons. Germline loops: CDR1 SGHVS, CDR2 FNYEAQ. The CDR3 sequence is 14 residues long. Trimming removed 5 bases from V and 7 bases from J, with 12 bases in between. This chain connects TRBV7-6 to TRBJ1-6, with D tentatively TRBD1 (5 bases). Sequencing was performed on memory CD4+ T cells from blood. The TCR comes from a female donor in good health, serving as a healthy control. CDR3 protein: CASSPGGENSPLHF. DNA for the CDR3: TGTGCCAGCAGCCCCGGGGGGGAAAATTCACCCCTCCACTTT.